The 14 T cell receptor beta chains below were found in one sample sequenced in a study of blood T cell repertoires in COVID-19. Repertoires were generated with immunoSEQ multiplex PCR, while TCRdb's copy carries only in-frame clones and drops some. The sample yields 250,000 to 400,000 clones, roughly 90% seen once. The specimen was peripheral blood. All receptors come from a woman in her 30s with COVID-19, enrolled during active disease.

The chain is built from TRBV19 and TRBJ1-4; D is undetermined. Germline assignment: CDR1 LNHDA and CDR2 SQIVND (reference sequence). The CDR3 has 15 residues. Trimming took off 1 base at V and 7 bases at J, with 13 bases between the two ends. The DNA for the CDR3 is TGTGCCAGTAGTATAGTATTCGGGAACGGTGAAAAACTGTTTTTT. It specifies CASSIVFGNGEKLFF.

DNA for the CDR3: TGTGCCAGCAGCTTATACAATCGACAGTACATGAACACTGAAGCTTTCTTT. As protein: CASSLYNRQYMNTEAFF. This chain joins TRBV5-6 and TRBJ1-1; D might be TRBD1 (5 bases). Deletions cut 2 bases from V and 0 bases from J, with 17 bases between. The germline CDR1 and CDR2 sequences are SGHDT and YYEEEE. This CDR3 comprises 17 residues.

The rearrangement links TRBV13 to TRBJ1-1; tentative D call: TRBD1 (5 bases). CDR1 PRHDT and CDR2 FYEKMQ come from the germline V gene (reference sequence). V was trimmed by 5 bases and J by 6 bases, leaving 16 bases between them. The CDR3 extends over 14 amino acids. Written as DNA, the CDR3 is TGTGCCAGCAGCATGGCCCCAGGGATCCCTGAAGCTTTCTTT. It is translated as CASSMAPGIPEAFF.

The V and J genes are TRBV6-5 and TRBJ2-7, with TRBD2 matching 8 bases. Trimming cost V 7 bases and J 2 bases; bases outside gene matches: 7. CDR3 size: 14 residues. Germline CDR1 and CDR2: MNHEY and SVGAGI. CDR3 bases: TGTGCCAGCAACGAGGGACTAGGTCCCTACGAGCAGTACTTC. Protein sequence: CASNEGLGPYEQYF.

The chain employs TRBV12-3 or TRBV12-4 and TRBJ1-5; TRBD1 matches 9 bases. V lost 7 bases and J lost 9; bases outside the gene matches: 4. The CDR3 extends over 12 amino acids. The CDR3 loop reads CASTPGQGPQHF. The DNA for the CDR3 is TGTGCCAGCACCCCGGGACAGGGGCCCCAGCATTTT.

The rearrangement links TRBV6-1 to TRBJ1-5; D is perhaps TRBD1 (5 bases). V lost 3 bases to trimming and J lost 0 bases, with 9 bases between them. The V gene's germline CDR1 is MNHNS and CDR2 SASEGT. This CDR3 is 15 amino acids long. DNA for the CDR3: TGTGCCAGCAGTGAGGGACTCAATAGCAATCAGCCCCAGCATTTT. It translates to CASSEGLNSNQPQHF.

This chain uses TRBV6-5 with TRBJ2-1, with TRBD2 matching 7 bases. The CDR3 spans 16 residues. Germline V lookup: CDR1 MNHEY, CDR2 SVGAGI. The J segment lost 8 bases and the V segment lost 2 bases, leaving 12 bases of the junction unmatched. The CDR3 nucleotides are TGTGCCAGCAGTTACCGGCTAGCGGACTCACGCGATGAGCAGTTCTTC. This sequence encodes CASSYRLADSRDEQFF.

This rearrangement joins TRBV7-9 to TRBJ2-1; 16 nucleotides match TRBD2. Germline-derived CDR1 and CDR2 are SEHNR and FQNEAQ (reference sequence). The junction had 10 bases not matched to a gene; V was cut back by 4 bases and J by 7 bases. The CDR3 spans 18 residues. The CDR3, as DNA: TGTGCCAGCAGCTCGACGTCCGGGACTAGCGGGAGGGTGAATGAGCAGTTCTTC. It specifies CASSSTSGTSGRVNEQFF.

V and J are TRBV18 and TRBJ2-2, with D perhaps matching TRBD2 (5 bases). Trimming left V 2 bases short and J 5 bases short, with 9 bases between. This CDR3 region has 14 residues. Germline V gene lookup returns CDR1 KGHSH and CDR2 LQKENI. The CDR3 DNA follows: TGTGCCAGCTCACCAAATTGGGAGACCGGGGAGCTGTTTTTT. Translation: CASSPNWETGELFF.

The genes are TRBV12-1 and TRBJ1-1; the table's TRBD1 call for D was not verified on the DNA. TRBV12-1 is reported as a pseudogene. CDR3 size: 14 residues. The CDR3: CASSTGQGFTEAFF. DNA of the CDR3: TGTGCCAGCAGCACGGGACAGGGGTTCACTGAAGCTTTCTTT.

This clone showed up just once. The rearrangement uses TRBV6-5 and TRBJ1-5; tentatively, D is TRBD1 (5 bases). CDR1 and CDR2 from the germline V gene are MNHEY and SVGAGI. Trimming shortened V by 5 bases and J by 3 bases, and 11 bases separated the two germline ends. CDR3 size: 14 residues. The CDR3 DNA reads TGTGCCAGCAGTACCGGACACATCAATCAGCCCCAGCATTTT. It encodes CASSTGHINQPQHF.

This clone appeared a few times. The chain employs TRBV18 and TRBJ1-2; D gene unclear. V lost 0 bases, J lost 5 bases, and 19 bases lay in between. Germline CDR1 is KGHSH and CDR2 is LQKENI. There are 17 residues in the CDR3. CDR3: CASSPPPGVLPYYGYTF. The CDR3 region has the DNA TGTGCCAGCTCACCACCCCCCGGGGTCCTTCCTTATTATGGCTACACCTTC. Variable domain in full (rest from reference TRBV18 and TRBJ1-2): NAGVMQNPRHLVRRRGQEARLRCSPMKGHSHVYWYRQLPEEGLKFMVYLQKENIIDESGMPKERFSAEFPKEGPSILRIQQVVRGDSAAYFCASSPPPGVLPYYGYTFGSGTRLTVV.

This clone occurred once. The chain links TRBV27 to TRBJ2-2; 12 bases line up with TRBD2. V was pared by 4 bases and J by 1 base, with 7 bases of the junction left unmatched. Germline assignment: CDR1 MNHEY and CDR2 SMNVEV (reference sequence). The CDR3 is made up of 18 amino acids. CDR3 region: CASSSYLAGGKNTGELFF. Here the CDR3 DNA reads TGTGCCAGCAGTTCGTACCTAGCGGGAGGGAAGAACACCGGGGAGCTGTTTTTT.

This clone turned up a few times. The chain links TRBV9 to TRBJ2-3; D is possibly TRBD2 (7 bases). V lost 4 bases and J 7 bases, leaving 16 bases between the germline ends. The CDR3 has 14 amino acids. Germline loops: CDR1 SGDLS, CDR2 YYNGEE. The DNA of the CDR3 is TGTGCCAGCAGCCTGGGGAGCGGGACAAATACGCAGTATTTT. Its translation is CASSLGSGTNTQYF.